The 23 T cell receptor beta chains below all came from one sample that was sequenced in a study of beta chain features in type 1 diabetes. What these receptors recognize is not known. The study's findings and limits: Among patients with Type 1 diabetes, TCRB CDR3s were moderately but significantly shorter in every one of the four CD4+ subsets.

The entirety of the isolated RNA underwent reverse transcription, so expressed TCRB transcripts were sequenced. Libraries were prepared by immunoSEQ multiplex PCR; TCRdb keeps only in-frame clonotypes and omits some of them. The table records about 160,000 clones, roughly 63% of them present only once. The sequencing sample was made of naive CD4+ T cells from blood. These receptors were obtained from a man in his thirties or forties with type 1 diabetes.

The chain recombines TRBV6-5 with TRBJ2-5, with 12 bases matching TRBD2. Trimming removed 4 bases from V and 5 bases from J; junction bases left unmatched: 5. Germline values: CDR1 MNHEY, CDR2 SVGAGI. The CDR3 spans 15 residues. The CDR3 sequence: CASSWLAGGHETQYF. The CDR3 DNA sequence: TGTGCCAGCAGTTGGCTAGCGGGGGGGCACGAGACCCAGTACTTC.

The chain recombines TRBV2 with TRBJ1-4; D unresolved. Germline-derived CDR1 and CDR2 are SNHLY and FYNNEI. The CDR3 extends over 12 amino acids. V dropped 3 bases and J dropped 8 bases, with 7 bases sitting between them. This CDR3 is CASSDPREKLFF. Written as DNA, the CDR3 is TGTGCCAGCAGTGATCCTCGGGAAAAACTGTTTTTT.

CDR3 nucleotides: TGTGCCAGCAGTCGACAGGGGAAAGGAGAAAAACTGTTTTTT. Translation: CASSRQGKGEKLFF. The rearrangement links TRBV7-9 to TRBJ1-4, with 8 bases aligning to TRBD1. CDR1 and CDR2 from the germline V gene are SEHNR and FQNEAQ (reference sequence). The J segment lost 8 bases and the V segment lost 6 bases, leaving 8 bases of the junction unmatched. This CDR3 has 14 residues.

With respect to this clone: An end of the junction differs from the germline gene, which may be a read error. This chain connects TRBV29-1 to TRBJ1-4, with TRBD1 identical over 10 bases. The CDR3 sequence is 15 residues long. Germline CDR1 reads SQVTM; CDR2 reads ANQGSEA. CDR3 residues: CSVKDTGQGYEKLFF. CDR3 DNA: TGCAGCGTTAAAGACACGGGACAGGGGTATGAAAAACTGTTTTTT.

V is TRBV18 and J is TRBJ2-5, with a tentative D call TRBD2 (6 bases). This CDR3 is 13 amino acids long. The V and J ends lost 4 bases and 5 bases respectively, with 11 bases between them. Per the germline V gene, CDR1 is KGHSH and CDR2 is LQKENI. The CDR3 here is CASSRGAGETQYF. The DNA for the CDR3 is TGTGCCAGCTCACGCGGGGCTGGCGAGACCCAGTACTTC.

This clone was counted a few times. The chain uses TRBV29-1 and TRBJ2-7; D call uncertain. Germline V lookup: CDR1 SQVTM, CDR2 ANQGSEA. This CDR3 has 15 residues. Deletions cut 4 bases from V and 5 bases from J, with 21 bases between. The CDR3 here is CSVGVVGQVLHEQYF. The CDR3 region has the DNA TGCAGCGTTGGCGTGGTAGGGCAGGTTCTCCACGAGCAGTACTTC.

The rearrangement links TRBV9 to TRBJ2-1, with a tentative D call TRBD1 (5 bases). CDR1 and CDR2 (germline): SGDLS, YYNGEE. The CDR3 has 16 amino acids. V was clipped by 0 bases and J by 3 bases, with 13 bases between them. The CDR3 DNA sequence: TGTGCCAGCAGCGTAGCGTTAGGGGCAGGCTACAATGAGCAGTTCTTC. The encoded protein is CASSVALGAGYNEQFF.

The chain links TRBV19 to TRBJ2-3; tentative D call: TRBD1 (6 bases). Germline-derived CDR1 and CDR2 are LNHDA and SQIVND (reference sequence). Between the trimmed V and J ends, which lost 4 bases and 7 bases, there was a span of 12 bases. CDR3 length: 13 amino acids. CDR3 nucleotide sequence: TGTGCCAGTAGTACCGGACAGATCCATACGCAGTATTTT. As protein: CASSTGQIHTQYF.

V gene TRBV30 combines with J gene TRBJ1-1; 7 bases map to TRBD1. The germline gives CDR1 GTSNPN, CDR2 SVGIG (reference sequence). There are 13 residues in the CDR3. V trimming: 2 bases; J trimming: 4 bases; junction bases outside the gene matches: 4. CDR3 bases: TGTGCCTGGAGTTTCGCAGGGGGCACTGAAGCTTTCTTT. Amino acid sequence: CAWSFAGGTEAFF. Together with reference TRBV30 and TRBJ1-1, the CDR3 gives the full variable domain: SQTIHQWPATLVQPVGSPLSLECTVEGTSNPNLYWYRQAAGRGLQLLFYSVGIGQISSEVPQNLSASRPQDRQFILSSKKLLLSDSGFYLCAWSFAGGTEAFFGQGTRLTVV.

The chain carries TRBV29-1 and TRBJ1-1; D remains ambiguous. Deletions cut 4 bases from V and 2 bases from J, with 11 bases between. Looked up from germline, CDR1 is SQVTM and CDR2 is ANQGSEA. The CDR3 loop spans 13 amino acids. The CDR3 DNA reads as TGCAGCGTTGTCCCAGCCACAAACACTGAAGCTTTCTTT. Residues: CSVVPATNTEAFF.

The chain carries TRBV30 and TRBJ1-5; a possible D gene is TRBD1 (6 bases). CDR3 length: 14 residues. Germline V gene sequence: CDR1 GTSNPN, CDR2 SVGIG (reference sequence). With 2 bases removed from V and 5 bases from J, the gap between germline ends came to 13 bases. CDR3: CAWSPTGPHQPQHF. The CDR3 DNA is TGTGCCTGGAGTCCTACAGGGCCGCATCAGCCCCAGCATTTT. The full variable domain, with the rest looked up from reference TRBV30 and TRBJ1-5, is SQTIHQWPATLVQPVGSPLSLECTVEGTSNPNLYWYRQAAGRGLQLLFYSVGIGQISSEVPQNLSASRPQDRQFILSSKKLLLSDSGFYLCAWSPTGPHQPQHFGDGTRLSIL.

The J gene is TRBJ1-2, the V gene TRBV30; D is uncertain. The germline V gene encodes CDR1 GTSNPN and CDR2 SVGIG (reference sequence). CDR3 size: 11 residues. Between the trimmed V and J ends, which lost 3 bases and 8 bases, there was a span of 10 bases. CDR3 in DNA: TGTGCCTGGAGCGCAAATGCCGGCTACACCTTC. It yields the protein CAWSANAGYTF.

This chain uses TRBV29-1 with TRBJ1-6; 9 nucleotides align to TRBD1. Germline CDR1 and CDR2: SQVTM and ANQGSEA. Trimming removed 4 bases from V and 6 bases from J; junction bases left unmatched: 1. CDR3 length: 13 amino acids. CDR3 sequence (DNA): TGCAGCGTTGGGGACAGGGCTAATTCACCCCTCCACTTT. Amino acid sequence: CSVGDRANSPLHF.

The chain links TRBV7-9 to TRBJ2-1; no reliable D call. The V gene lost 8 bases and the J gene lost 1 base, with 15 bases spanning the gap. Germline CDR1 is SEHNR and CDR2 is FQNEAQ (reference sequence). The CDR3 extends over 15 amino acids. CDR3 loop: CASCASRDSYNEQFF. CDR3 DNA sequence: TGTGCCAGCTGCGCATCTAGGGATTCCTACAATGAGCAGTTCTTC.

CDR3 DNA: TGCAGCGTCGGACAGGGGGGAATATTGCAGTTCTTC. Its translation: CSVGQGGILQFF. The J gene is TRBJ2-1, the V gene TRBV29-1, with TRBD1 matching 10 bases. Unmatched junction bases numbered 8, after V lost 6 bases and J lost 12 bases. Germline CDR1 and CDR2: SQVTM and ANQGSEA. This CDR3 is 12 amino acids long.

The genes are TRBV28 and TRBJ2-5, with D tentatively TRBD1 (5 bases). Trimming stripped 7 bases from V and 5 bases from J, with 11 bases between. CDR1 and CDR2 from the germline V gene are MDHEN and SYDVKM. The length of the CDR3 is 12 residues. CDR3: CASKGSGETQYF. In DNA, the CDR3 is TGTGCCAGCAAGGGGTCCGGGGAGACCCAGTACTTC.

The gene calls are TRBV29-1 and TRBJ2-5, with a tentative D call TRBD1 (5 bases). Trimming took 7 bases from V and 1 from J, leaving 10 bases between them. The CDR3 has 12 residues. Germline V lookup: CDR1 SQVTM, CDR2 ANQGSEA. CDR3 amino acids: CSGVQAQETQYF. The CDR3 region has the DNA TGCAGCGGGGTACAGGCCCAAGAGACCCAGTACTTC.

V gene TRBV7-2 combines with J gene TRBJ2-6; 7 bases line up with TRBD1. Trimming cost V 5 bases and J 2 bases; bases outside gene matches: 3. The CDR3 is 15 amino acids. Germline V gene data show CDR1 as SGHTA and CDR2 as FQGNSA. DNA for the CDR3: TGTGCCAGCAGCCCAACAGGGGCTGGGGCCAACGTCCTGACTTTC. Translating it yields CASSPTGAGANVLTF. The full variable domain, with the rest looked up from reference TRBV7-2 and TRBJ2-6, is GAGVSQSPSNKVTEKGKDVELRCDPISGHTALYWYRQSLGQGLEFLIYFQGNSAPDKSGLPSDRFSAERTGGSVSTLTIQRTQQEDSAVYLCASSPTGAGANVLTFGAGSRLTVL.

As DNA, the CDR3 is TGCGCCAGCAGCGCGAGCGACGGAGCGGGGGTCCAAGAGACCCAGTACTTC. It codes for CASSASDGAGVQETQYF. The chain has TRBV4-1 and TRBJ2-5; 8 bases agree with TRBD2. Germline assignment: CDR1 MGHRA and CDR2 YSYEKL. The CDR3 consists of 17 residues. V was pared by 5 bases and J by 1 base, with 12 bases of the junction left unmatched.

This chain uses TRBV4-3 with TRBJ2-4, with a tentative D call TRBD2 (5 bases). V lost 2 bases, J lost 3 bases, and 14 bases lay in between. This CDR3 contains 16 residues. Germline V gives CDR1 LGHNA, CDR2 YSLEER. The CDR3 nucleotides read TGCGCCAGCAGCCAACGATCGGCAGGAGGCAAAAACATTCAGTACTTC. Its translation is CASSQRSAGGKNIQYF.

A remark on this clone: Other DNA sequences in the sample encode the same CDR3. This sequence joins TRBV7-2 and TRBJ2-3; D gene uncertain. CDR3 length equals 12 residues. The ends were cut back, 5 bases at V and 0 bases at J, with 3 bases in the middle. The V gene's germline CDR1 is SGHTA and CDR2 FQGNSA. CDR3 coding DNA: TGTGCCAGCAGCCCTAGCACAGATACGCAGTATTTT. Translated, it gives CASSPSTDTQYF.

The table lists this clone with a few counts. The chain has TRBV29-1 and TRBJ1-2; D might be TRBD1 (6 bases). V was pared by 3 bases and J by 4 bases, with 15 bases between. The germline V gene has CDR1 SQVTM and CDR2 ANQGSEA. This CDR3 region has 14 residues. The CDR3 DNA sequence: TGCAGCGTTGAGGACAGCCGGGGGTCCTATGGCTACACCTTC. Amino acid sequence: CSVEDSRGSYGYTF.

Only a few counts were recorded for this clone. The V gene is TRBV20-1, the J gene TRBJ1-1; the D is unclear. Germline-derived CDR1 and CDR2 are DFQATT and SNEGSKA (reference sequence). Trimming shortened V by 1 base and J by 7 bases, and 7 bases separated the two germline ends. The CDR3 is made up of 11 amino acids. The chain's CDR3 is CSARAQSEAFF. CDR3 coding DNA: TGCAGTGCTAGAGCCCAAAGTGAAGCTTTCTTT.